Following are 23 T cell receptor beta chains from one sample sequenced in a study of human T cells and chemical hapten exposure. Time point specified: pre-sensitization, week 0. Regarding treatment: therapeutic diphenylcyclopropenone sensitization with weekly scalp DPC. MiXCR, run by TCRdb on the RACE reads, gives a single entry per CDR3 protein. The sample holds under 100,000 distinct CDR3 sequences; 7.5% to 9.5% are singletons and the top ten take 2.6%. This specimen was whole blood, taken in connection with sensitization to the hapten diphenylcyclopropenone (DPC). Receptors originate from a man in his forties with alopecia areata. Some clones in this sample may be carry-over from other donors' samples.

This rearrangement joins TRBV19 to TRBJ2-3; no definite D call. V gave up 9 bases and J gave up 2 bases, with 12 bases separating them. Germline V CDR1 and CDR2: LNHDA, SQIVND (reference sequence). This CDR3 contains 13 residues. CDR3 residues: CASDGSPTDTQYF. The DNA of the CDR3 is TGTGCCAGCGACGGCAGTCCCACAGATACGCAGTATTTT.

The chain couples TRBV9 to TRBJ2-1, with a possible D match to TRBD2 (5 bases). V was cut by 4 bases and J by 7 bases, with 15 bases left in between. CDR1 and CDR2 (germline): SGDLS, YYNGEE. CDR3 length equals 14 residues. CDR3 in DNA: TGTGCCAGCAGCCCTCGGACTGCCTGGAATGAGCAGTTCTTC. Translated, it gives CASSPRTAWNEQFF. The whole variable domain, filled in from reference TRBV9 and TRBJ2-1, reads DSGVTQTPKHLITATGQRVTLRCSPRSGDLSVYWYQQSLDQGLQFLIQYYNGEERAKGNILERFSAQQFPDLHSELNLSSLELGDSALYFCASSPRTAWNEQFFGPGTRLTVL.

This clonotype appeared a few times. This chain links TRBV6-2 or TRBV6-3 with TRBJ2-3, with D tentatively TRBD2 (5 bases). Deletions cut 9 bases from V and 6 bases from J, with 10 bases between. Germline loops: CDR1 MNHEY, CDR2 SVGEGT. This CDR3 has 11 amino acids. The CDR3, as DNA: TGTGCCAGTCGAACGGGGGATACGCAGTATTTT. Translated, it gives CASRTGDTQYF.

This clonotype appeared many times. This chain joins TRBV7-9 and TRBJ1-2; D unresolved. V lost 1 base to trimming and J lost 10 bases, with 10 bases between them. Germline V gene lookup returns CDR1 SEHNR and CDR2 FQNEAQ (reference sequence). This CDR3 region has 12 residues. The CDR3 region is CASSLEGSTYTF. CDR3 in DNA: TGTGCCAGCAGCTTAGAAGGCAGTACCTACACCTTC.

This clonotype was seen ten or more times. The chain has TRBV25-1 and TRBJ1-2; D is unclear. The germline V gene has CDR1 MGHDK and CDR2 SYGVNS. Trimming stripped 4 bases from V and 4 bases from J, with 13 bases between. The CDR3 runs 14 residues. The CDR3 loop reads CASSAFGEGYGYTF. The CDR3 DNA is TGTGCCAGCAGTGCTTTTGGGGAGGGCTATGGCTACACCTTC.

This clonotype was seen more than once but under ten times. The V call is TRBV7-2, the J call TRBJ2-3; no clear D gene. From germline, CDR1 is SGHTA and CDR2 FQGNSA. The CDR3 has 16 amino acids. V was pared by 7 bases and J by 0 bases, with 17 bases between. The CDR3: CASNRKSLTSTDTQYF. The CDR3 coding sequence is TGTGCCAGCAACCGGAAGAGTTTGACTAGCACAGATACGCAGTATTTT.

This clonotype occurred many times. The chain recombines TRBV6-2 or TRBV6-3 with TRBJ2-1; possible D gene TRBD2, 5 bases. The CDR3 is 16 amino acids. With 3 bases removed from V and 3 bases from J, the gap between germline ends came to 15 bases. Germline-derived CDR1 and CDR2 are MNHEY and SVGEGT. CDR3 in DNA: TGTGCCAGCAGTTATAAGGTGGGAGTAAGCTACAATGAGCAGTTCTTC. Protein sequence: CASSYKVGVSYNEQFF.

This clonotype was found many times. The chain couples TRBV5-5 to TRBJ1-5; the match to TRBD1 covers 8 bases. The CDR3 length is 15 residues. The V gene end was trimmed by 4 bases and the J gene end by 3 bases; junction bases not matched to a gene: 6. CDR1 is SGHKS and CDR2 is YYEKEE in the germline V gene (reference sequence). This CDR3 is CASSQLTGDNQPQHF. CDR3 bases: TGTGCCAGCAGCCAACTGACAGGGGACAATCAGCCCCAGCATTTT.

This clonotype showed up many times. This chain joins TRBV3-1 and TRBJ1-3; D not resolved. The CDR3 extends over 15 amino acids. The V end was cut by 4 bases, the J end by 1 base, with 11 bases between. Germline assignment: CDR1 LGHDT and CDR2 YNNKEL (reference sequence). CDR3 sequence: CASSPRRSSGNTIYF. The CDR3 DNA sequence: TGTGCCAGCAGCCCCAGGAGGTCGTCTGGAAACACCATATATTTT.

This clonotype was observed at least ten times. The DNA of the CDR3 is TGTGCCACCAGTGCTACCCCCGGAAATGAGCAGTTCTTC. Its translation: CATSATPGNEQFF. This chain joins TRBV24-1 and TRBJ2-1; D call uncertain. CDR3 size: 13 residues. CDR1 and CDR2 (germline): KGHDR, SFDVKD. Between the trimmed V and J ends, which lost 5 bases and 7 bases, there was a span of 11 bases.

This clonotype occurred a few times. The J gene is TRBJ1-1, the V gene TRBV15; tentatively, D is TRBD1 (5 bases). From germline, CDR1 is LNHNV and CDR2 YYDKDF (reference sequence). The CDR3 runs 16 residues. Trimming removed 1 base from V and 6 bases from J, with 18 bases in between. The CDR3: CATSRVGVTGAPEAFF. CDR3 bases: TGTGCCACCAGCAGAGTGGGGGTTACGGGAGCTCCTGAAGCTTTCTTT.

This clonotype appeared many times. J is TRBJ1-1 and V is TRBV20-1, with D unclear. Germline V gives CDR1 DFQATT, CDR2 SNEGSKA (reference sequence). With 4 bases removed from V and 1 base from J, the gap between germline ends came to 7 bases. The CDR3 sequence is 12 residues long. The CDR3 spells CSATVPNTEAFF. CDR3 in DNA: TGCAGTGCTACCGTCCCGAACACTGAAGCTTTCTTT.

This clonotype was observed a few times. The chain couples TRBV20-1 to TRBJ2-1, with 10 bases aligning to TRBD2. The germline V gene has CDR1 DFQATT and CDR2 SNEGSKA (reference sequence). J lost 6 bases, V lost 4 bases, and 6 bases had no gene match. The CDR3 loop spans 14 amino acids. CDR3 sequence reads: CSAIKREGSNEQFF. CDR3 bases: TGCAGTGCTATTAAGCGGGAGGGCTCCAATGAGCAGTTCTTC.

This clonotype has only a few counts. The gene calls are TRBV5-1 and TRBJ2-5, with 10 positions matching TRBD2. Germline CDR1 is SGHRS and CDR2 is YFSETQ. The CDR3 contains 16 residues. J was trimmed by 4 bases and V by 1 base; bases with no gene match: 7. CDR3 DNA: TGCGCCAGCAGCTTGAAAACCGGACTAGCGGCAGAGACCCAGTACTTC. Protein: CASSLKTGLAAETQYF.

This clonotype came up a few times. Here the CDR3 DNA reads TGCAGTGCGATCGGTCCCGGACTAGCGAGTGGCACAGATACGCAGTATTTT. It encodes CSAIGPGLASGTDTQYF. The J gene is TRBJ2-3, the V gene TRBV20-1; 9 bases match TRBD2. The trim removed 6 bases at V and 1 base at J, leaving 14 bases unmatched. In germline, CDR1 is DFQATT, CDR2 SNEGSKA (reference sequence). This CDR3 has 17 residues.

The gene calls are TRBV6-2 or TRBV6-3 and TRBJ2-3, with 12 positions matching TRBD2. The CDR3 consists of 17 residues. Trimming took 0 bases from V and 4 from J; bases not matched to a gene: 5. Germline CDR1 reads MNHEY; CDR2 reads SVGEGT. The CDR3: CASSYSRTSGEPDTQYF. The CDR3 coding sequence is TGTGCCAGCAGTTACTCGAGGACTAGCGGGGAACCAGATACGCAGTATTTT.

This clonotype was counted at least ten times. This chain joins TRBV18 and TRBJ1-1; 7 bases match TRBD1. The V segment lost 3 bases and the J segment 10 bases; nucleotides outside the gene matches: 8. Germline V gene data show CDR1 as KGHSH and CDR2 as LQKENI. The CDR3 extends over 13 amino acids. For the CDR3, the DNA is TGTGCCAGCTCACCCCCACAGACAGGGTTAGCTTTCTTT. Its translation: CASSPPQTGLAFF.

This clonotype was counted at least ten times. The rearrangement links TRBV7-6 to TRBJ2-4, with 10 bases that match TRBD1. The CDR3 contains 14 residues. After removal of 5 bases from V and 8 bases from J, the junction contained 6 bases not matched to a gene. Germline V gives CDR1 SGHVS, CDR2 FNYEAQ. CDR3 sequence: CASSLGQGRDIQYF. In DNA form, the CDR3 reads TGTGCCAGCAGCCTGGGACAGGGGAGGGACATTCAGTACTTC.

This clonotype showed up many times. The chain employs TRBV12-3 or TRBV12-4 and TRBJ1-4; 8 bases are a match to TRBD1. The CDR3 runs 14 residues. Trimming cost V 8 bases and J 4 bases; bases outside gene matches: 6. The CDR3 DNA reads TGTGCCAGCGGTGGACAGGGCCTTAATGAAAAACTGTTTTTT. Protein product: CASGGQGLNEKLFF.

This clonotype was found many times. The chain carries TRBV7-6 and TRBJ1-1, with D perhaps TRBD1 (6 bases). The CDR3 runs to 15 residues. V dropped 5 bases and J dropped 5 bases, with 18 bases sitting between them. Germline-derived CDR1 and CDR2 are SGHVS and FNYEAQ. The CDR3 here is CASSPRGAGDTEAFF. In nucleotides, the CDR3 is TGTGCCAGCAGCCCTCGGGGGGCAGGAGATACTGAAGCTTTCTTT.

This sequence joins TRBV10-3 and TRBJ1-5; D might be TRBD1 (6 bases). CDR1 ENHRY and CDR2 SYGVKD come from the germline V gene. The V end lost 6 bases, the J end lost 2 bases, and 17 bases lay between the germline ends. This CDR3 is built from 16 residues. CDR3 residues: CAISPQGRGGNQPQHF. CDR3 nucleotide sequence: TGTGCCATCAGCCCCCAGGGTAGGGGGGGCAATCAGCCCCAGCATTTT.

Only a few counts were recorded for this clonotype. V and J are TRBV28 and TRBJ1-4, with 9 nucleotides matching TRBD1. J was trimmed by 6 bases and V by 10 bases; bases with no gene match: 12. Germline lookup yields CDR1 MDHEN and CDR2 SYDVKM. CDR3 length: 15 residues. Here the CDR3 DNA reads TGTGCCATCAATACAGGGGGCTCGTCTTATGAAAAACTGTTTTTT. It encodes CAINTGGSSYEKLFF.

The genes are TRBV6-2 or TRBV6-3 and TRBJ1-5; the D gene is possibly TRBD1 (5 bases). CDR3 length equals 15 residues. Germline assignment: CDR1 MNHEY and CDR2 SVGEGT. V shed 2 bases and J shed 2 bases, with 10 bases lying between them. This CDR3 is CASSYGGVGNQPQHF. DNA for the CDR3: TGTGCCAGCAGTTACGGGGGGGTTGGCAATCAGCCCCAGCATTTT.